A single T cell receptor beta chain is shown here with its context. No antigen is known for it. The sample belongs to a study of graft-versus-host responses after intestinal transplantation. Across the study: Each of the recipients got a multivisceral, liver-intestinal, or isolated intestinal transplant. Findings and caveats of the study: Some patients had graft-donor T cell macrochimerism. In their allografts, the ratios of graft-versus-host to host-versus-graft T cell clones were high. The recipient marrow held GvH clones, and some of them showed up first in ileum or blood.

Sequencing used immunoSEQ multiplex PCR; TCRdb keeps in-frame clones, though not all of them. The repertoire has approximately 97,000 clones, around 91% of them found once; the top ten carry about 0.18%. This CDR3 is built from 16 residues. Trimming took off 0 bases at V and 3 bases at J, with 12 bases between the two ends. Germline CDR1 reads LGHNA; CDR2 reads YNFKEQ. This material consisted of unstimulated CD4+ T cells sorted from spleen or lymph node cells, taken before transplant. The rearrangement joins TRBV4-2 to TRBJ1-3, with D hard to call. The TCR originated in a human donor who was the organ donor for an intestinal transplant. The CDR3 nucleotides read TGTGCCAGCAGCCAAGACTTAGCCGGGGTTGGAAACACCATATATTTT. It yields the protein CASSQDLAGVGNTIYF.